This TCR beta chain derives from a study of brain metastases from non-small cell lung cancer. Study observations and caveats: Metastases had sparse T cells but largely shared repertoires with primaries. Expanded T-cell clones appeared in more than 60% of brain metastases over primaries. Fewer infiltrating T cells were found in brain metastases than primaries.

TCRdb's table, derived via immunoSEQ multiplex PCR, lists solely in-frame clones and lacks some. The table lists 15,000 or so clones, under 85% of them singletons, with about 8% in the top ten. A remark on this clone: The antigen is not known.

Germline lookup yields CDR1 KGHSH and CDR2 LQKENI. The CDR3 is 16 residues long. The V end was cut by 4 bases, the J end by 11 bases, with 21 bases between. The sequence derives from a donor at least 40 years old with non-small cell lung cancer. The chain employs TRBV18 and TRBJ1-6; no definite D call. Source material: primary lung tumor tissue. CDR3 region: CASSRPHGEEWAPLHF. The CDR3 DNA reads TGTGCCAGCTCACGACCCCACGGTGAGGAGTGGGCACCCCTCCACTTT.